The next 14 T cell receptor beta chains were all read from a single sample in a study of blood T cells in healthy people across ages. For the second PCR, which ran for about 7 to 11 cycles, a sample-barcoded 5' primer and a J-beta primer mix were used. Each CDR3 protein gets one entry after TCRdb re-called the 5' RACE reads with MiXCR. Here the sample spans some 1.5 million distinct CDR3 sequences, approximately 39% being singletons. Sequencing input: blood. The receptors shown here come from a young woman in good health.

In this sample, this clonotype turned up a few times. The chain joins TRBV2 to TRBJ2-7, with D tentatively TRBD1 or TRBD2 (6 bases each). Trimming took off 1 base at V and 0 bases at J, with 10 bases between the two ends. Germline V gene data show CDR1 as SNHLY and CDR2 as FYNNEI. The CDR3 sequence is 15 residues long. CDR3 nucleotides: TGTGCCAGCAGTGAAGTTGGAGGGGGCTCCTACGAGCAGTACTTC. This encodes CASSEVGGGSYEQYF.

This clonotype was recorded once. This chain uses TRBV7-8 with TRBJ1-4; D possibly corresponds to TRBD1 (6 bases). This CDR3 is 13 amino acids long. Germline V CDR1 and CDR2: SGHVS, FQNEAQ. Trimming shortened V by 5 bases and J by 13 bases, and 17 bases separated the two germline ends. Here the CDR3 reads CASSLRGSRGLFF. CDR3 DNA: TGTGCCAGCAGCCTCCGTGGGTCCAGGGGACTGTTTTTT.

The chain couples TRBV20-1 to TRBJ1-1; D unclear. In germline, CDR1 is DFQATT, CDR2 SNEGSKA (reference sequence). V lost 5 bases, J lost 0 bases, and 13 bases lay in between. The CDR3 is 14 amino acids. The CDR3 is CSAPDLRVNTEAFF. CDR3 nucleotide sequence: TGCAGTGCTCCTGATCTTAGGGTGAACACTGAAGCTTTCTTT.

The CDR3 sequence is CATGTSGRGEQYF. The CDR3 DNA is TGTGCCACTGGGACTAGCGGGAGGGGTGAGCAGTACTTC. The chain has TRBV24-1 and TRBJ2-5; 16 bases agree with TRBD2. Germline assignment: CDR1 KGHDR and CDR2 SFDVKD. This CDR3 region has 13 residues. J was trimmed by 11 bases and V by 10 bases; bases with no gene match: 6.

As regards this clonotype: Sequence at one end of the junction differs from germline and may be a read error. The chain employs TRBV7-7 and TRBJ2-1; 8 bases are a match to TRBD2. Germline-derived CDR1 and CDR2 are SSHAT and FNYEAQ (reference sequence). The CDR3 is 17 residues long. CDR3 bases: TGTGCTAGCAGTCTAGAAGGGGTAGCGGGAAATTACAATGAGCAGTTCTTC. Translated, it gives CASSLEGVAGNYNEQFF. Complete variable domain (other parts from reference TRBV7-7 and TRBJ2-1): GAGVSQSPRYKVTKRGQDVTLRCDPISSHATLYWYQQALGQGPEFLTYFNYEAQPDKSGLPSDRFSAERPEGSISTLTIQRTEQRDSAMYRCASSLEGVAGNYNEQFFGPGTRLTVL.

V usage is TRBV20-1 and J usage is TRBJ1-2, with 8 nucleotides matching TRBD1. The trim removed 0 bases at V and 7 bases at J, leaving 10 bases unmatched. The CDR3 covers 15 residues. CDR1 is DFQATT, CDR2 SNEGSKA, per germline (reference sequence). Here the CDR3 DNA reads TGCAGTGCTAGAGATCCCGGACAGGGTAGGAGTGGCTACACCTTC. It specifies CSARDPGQGRSGYTF.

The rearrangement uses TRBV3-1 and TRBJ2-1, with a weak D call TRBD2 (5 bases). The length of the CDR3 is 13 residues. The V gene's germline CDR1 is LGHDT and CDR2 YNNKEL (reference sequence). V lost 4 bases and J 6 bases, leaving 10 bases between the germline ends. The chain's CDR3 is CASSPRTFNEQFF. The CDR3 DNA reads as TGTGCCAGCAGCCCCCGGACTTTCAATGAGCAGTTCTTC.

This chain joins TRBV9 and TRBJ2-1; 8 nucleotides match TRBD1. V dropped 5 bases and J dropped 9; count of bases not matched to a gene: 16. CDR1 and CDR2 (germline): SGDLS, YYNGEE. This CDR3 is 16 amino acids long. The CDR3 loop reads CASSPFAGGFLIEQFF. The CDR3, as DNA: TGTGCCAGCAGTCCCTTTGCAGGGGGCTTTTTGATTGAGCAGTTCTTC.

This rearrangement joins TRBV11-2 to TRBJ2-1; D might be TRBD1 or TRBD2, each matching 5 bases. V lost 5 bases, J lost 8 bases, and 16 bases lay in between. Germline assignment: CDR1 SGHAT and CDR2 FQNNGV. The CDR3 runs 14 residues. This CDR3 is CASSTGPRYYEQFF. DNA of the CDR3: TGTGCCAGCAGCACGGGACCCCGATATTATGAGCAGTTCTTC.

This clonotype was found a few times. CDR3 residues: CSAKDRVYYGYTF. The CDR3 nucleotides read TGCAGTGCAAAGGACAGGGTCTACTATGGCTACACCTTC. V and J are TRBV20-1 and TRBJ1-2; 8 bases are shared with TRBD1. The trim removed 6 bases at V and 3 bases at J, leaving 6 bases unmatched. The CDR3 is 13 residues long. Germline assignment: CDR1 DFQATT and CDR2 SNEGSKA (reference sequence).

The sample holds a few counts of this clonotype. The chain has TRBV29-1 and TRBJ1-2; possibly TRBD1 for D (5 bases). Germline CDR1 reads SQVTM; CDR2 reads ANQGSEA. V was cut by 4 bases and J by 5 bases, with 11 bases left in between. This CDR3 spans 12 amino acids. The CDR3 sequence is CSVVRGAYGYTF. The CDR3 DNA reads TGCAGCGTTGTTCGCGGGGCGTATGGCTACACCTTC.

This clonotype was seen a handful of times. The genes are TRBV11-2 and TRBJ1-2; 7 positions agree with TRBD1. V was pared by 0 bases and J by 8 bases, with 6 bases of the junction left unmatched. CDR3 length equals 14 residues. Germline-derived CDR1 and CDR2 are SGHAT and FQNNGV. CDR3 nucleotide sequence: TGTGCCAGCAGCTTAGATCACCTGGACAGGGGCTACACCTTC. This codes for CASSLDHLDRGYTF.

There are a few counts of this clonotype. The V call is TRBV12-3 or TRBV12-4, the J call TRBJ2-5; D may be TRBD2 (6 bases). The CDR3 spans 16 residues. V lost 2 bases, J lost 2 bases, and 15 bases lay in between. CDR3 region: CASSLSQGGEQETQYF. The CDR3 DNA follows: TGTGCCAGCAGTTTAAGTCAGGGCGGGGAACAAGAGACCCAGTACTTC.

The chain recombines TRBV28 with TRBJ2-1; 13 positions agree with TRBD2. Germline V lookup: CDR1 MDHEN, CDR2 SYDVKM. The V and J ends lost 2 bases and 3 bases, in that order; junction bases with no gene match: 7. This CDR3 has 18 residues. Here the CDR3 reads CASSLTGLAGDFYNEQFF. The CDR3 nucleotides are TGTGCCAGCAGTTTAACCGGACTAGCGGGAGACTTCTACAATGAGCAGTTCTTC.